These 9 T cell receptor beta chains share one sample of origin, sequenced in a study of blood T cell repertoires in COVID-19. TCRdb's copy holds only in-frame clones and misses some; the assay was immunoSEQ multiplex PCR. The sample carries 250,000 to 300,000 clones, 70% to 90% recorded once. Sequencing was carried out using peripheral blood. The receptor source for this set is a woman aged 70-85 years with COVID-19, enrolled during active disease.

The chain carries TRBV7-3 and TRBJ2-1; 8 nucleotides match TRBD2. Germline V gives CDR1 SGHTA, CDR2 FQGTGA. The CDR3 is made up of 13 amino acids. V shed 5 bases, J shed 6 bases, and the junction held 3 bases outside the gene matches. CDR3 amino acids: CASSVGTSNEQFF. The CDR3, as DNA: TGTGCCAGCAGCGTGGGGACTAGCAATGAGCAGTTCTTC.

CDR3 amino acids: CATSRDIRRGRQTGANVLTF. The CDR3 DNA follows: TGTGCCACCAGCAGAGATATCAGAAGGGGGCGCCAGACTGGGGCCAACGTCCTGACTTTC. The chain recombines TRBV15 with TRBJ2-6, with 7 bases fitting TRBD1. V lost 0 bases to trimming and J lost 2 bases; unmatched junction nucleotides: 13. Germline loops: CDR1 LNHNV, CDR2 YYDKDF (reference sequence). This CDR3 is built from 20 residues.

The V gene is TRBV18, the J gene TRBJ2-1; D might be TRBD1 (6 bases). V was trimmed by 3 bases and J by 12 bases, leaving 12 bases between them. The germline gives CDR1 KGHSH, CDR2 LQKENI. This CDR3 comprises 12 residues. The CDR3 DNA sequence: TGTGCCAGCTCACCTCAGGGGAAGGCGCAGTTCTTC. Encoded protein: CASSPQGKAQFF.

The V call is TRBV12-3 or TRBV12-4, the J call TRBJ1-1; D is possibly TRBD1 (6 bases). V shed 5 bases and J shed 5 bases, with 9 bases lying between them. The CDR3 has 12 residues. The CDR3 is CASSMRGTEAFF. As DNA, the CDR3 is TGTGCCAGCAGTATGAGGGGGACTGAAGCTTTCTTT.

The V and J genes are TRBV11-2 and TRBJ1-2, with 9 bases lining up with TRBD1. The CDR3 has 14 amino acids. V dropped 5 bases and J dropped 5; count of bases not matched to a gene: 6. The germline V gene encodes CDR1 SGHAT and CDR2 FQNNGV. The CDR3 bases are TGTGCCAGCAGCCCTACCGGGACAGGGTATGGCTACACCTTC. Translation gives CASSPTGTGYGYTF.

The chain uses TRBV30 and TRBJ1-2, with 7 bases that match TRBD1. Per germline, CDR1 GTSNPN and CDR2 SVGIG (reference sequence). With 2 bases clipped from V and 2 bases from J, the junction kept 5 bases outside the gene matches. The CDR3 consists of 14 residues. The CDR3 region has the DNA TGTGCCTGGAGTACTGGGACAGCAAACTATGGCTACACCTTC. It encodes CAWSTGTANYGYTF.

V usage is TRBV7-9 and J usage is TRBJ2-1; D unclear. This CDR3 has 11 residues. V was pared by 6 bases and J by 6 bases, with 6 bases between. The germline CDR1 and CDR2 sequences are SEHNR and FQNEAQ (reference sequence). The CDR3 sequence: CASSTGNEQFF. The CDR3 DNA is TGTGCCAGCAGTACGGGCAATGAGCAGTTCTTC.

The chain recombines TRBV7-6 with TRBJ2-5; D perhaps matches TRBD2 (6 bases). This CDR3 contains 12 residues. Germline values: CDR1 SGHVS, CDR2 FNYEAQ. Trimming removed 7 bases from V and 4 bases from J, with 10 bases in between. The CDR3 region has the DNA TGTGCCAGCAACTTGGGGGGAGAGACCCAGTACTTC. It is translated as CASNLGGETQYF.

The chain links TRBV5-3 to TRBJ2-7; D is ambiguous. TRBV5-3 carries the ORF label, with uncertain function. Between the trimmed V and J ends, which lost 0 bases and 5 bases, there was a span of 15 bases. The CDR3 covers 15 residues. The CDR3 sequence: CARSLAPTTADEQYF. CDR3 nucleotides: TGTGCCAGAAGCTTGGCCCCTACTACCGCCGACGAGCAGTACTTC.